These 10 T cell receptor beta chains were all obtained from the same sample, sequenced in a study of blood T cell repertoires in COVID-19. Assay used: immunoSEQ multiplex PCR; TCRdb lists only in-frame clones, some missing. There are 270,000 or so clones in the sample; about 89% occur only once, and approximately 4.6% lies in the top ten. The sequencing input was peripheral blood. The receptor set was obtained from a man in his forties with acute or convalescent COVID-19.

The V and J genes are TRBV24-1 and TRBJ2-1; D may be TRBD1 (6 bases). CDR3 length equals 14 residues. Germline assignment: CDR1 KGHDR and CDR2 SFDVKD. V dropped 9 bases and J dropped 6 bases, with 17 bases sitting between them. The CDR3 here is CATRRGGTGNEQFF. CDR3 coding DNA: TGTGCCACCCGTCGAGGGGGTACTGGCAATGAGCAGTTCTTC.

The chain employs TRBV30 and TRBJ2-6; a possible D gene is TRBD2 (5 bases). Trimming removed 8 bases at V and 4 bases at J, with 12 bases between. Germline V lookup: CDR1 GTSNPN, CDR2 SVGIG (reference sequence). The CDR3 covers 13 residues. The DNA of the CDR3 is TGTGCCCGACCCTGGGAGGGGGCCAACGTCCTGACTTTC. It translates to CARPWEGANVLTF.

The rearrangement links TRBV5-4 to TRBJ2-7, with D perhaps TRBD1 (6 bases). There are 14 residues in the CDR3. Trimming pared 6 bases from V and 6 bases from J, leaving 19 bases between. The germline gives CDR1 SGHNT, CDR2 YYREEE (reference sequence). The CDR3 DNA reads TGTGCCAGCACCTTACATAATTTGGACAGCGAGCAGTACTTC. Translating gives CASTLHNLDSEQYF.

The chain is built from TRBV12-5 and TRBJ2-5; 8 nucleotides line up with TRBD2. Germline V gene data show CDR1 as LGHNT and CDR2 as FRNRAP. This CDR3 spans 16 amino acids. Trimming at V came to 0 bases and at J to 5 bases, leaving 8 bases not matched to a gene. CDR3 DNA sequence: TGTGCTAGTGGTTTGGTACGGGGGGGGCAGCGGGAGACCCAGTACTTC. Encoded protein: CASGLVRGGQRETQYF.

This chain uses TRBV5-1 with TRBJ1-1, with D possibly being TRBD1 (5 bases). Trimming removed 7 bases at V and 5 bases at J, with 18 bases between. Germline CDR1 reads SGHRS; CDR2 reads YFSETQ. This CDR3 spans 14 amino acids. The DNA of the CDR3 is TGCGCCAGCTTAAAGGGGCCTAGTGAGACTGAAGCTTTCTTT. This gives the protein CASLKGPSETEAFF.

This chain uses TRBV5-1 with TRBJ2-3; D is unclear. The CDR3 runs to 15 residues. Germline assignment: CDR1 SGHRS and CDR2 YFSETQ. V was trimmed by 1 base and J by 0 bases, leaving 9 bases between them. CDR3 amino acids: CASSLNGASTDTQYF. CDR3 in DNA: TGCGCCAGCAGCTTGAACGGAGCTAGCACAGATACGCAGTATTTT.

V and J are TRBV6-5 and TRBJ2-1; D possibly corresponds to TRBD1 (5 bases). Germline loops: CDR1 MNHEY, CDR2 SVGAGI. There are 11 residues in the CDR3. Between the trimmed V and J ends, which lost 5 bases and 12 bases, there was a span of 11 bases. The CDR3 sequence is CASSLLGVQFF. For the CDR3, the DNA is TGTGCCAGCAGTCTCCTAGGGGTGCAGTTCTTC.

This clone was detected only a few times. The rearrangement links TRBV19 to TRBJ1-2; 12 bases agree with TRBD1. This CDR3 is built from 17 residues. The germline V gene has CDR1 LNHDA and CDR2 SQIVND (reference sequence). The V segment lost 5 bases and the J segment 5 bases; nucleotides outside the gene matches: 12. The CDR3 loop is CASSLLPGQGAWYGYTF. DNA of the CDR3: TGTGCCAGTAGTCTTCTACCGGGACAGGGGGCATGGTATGGCTACACCTTC.

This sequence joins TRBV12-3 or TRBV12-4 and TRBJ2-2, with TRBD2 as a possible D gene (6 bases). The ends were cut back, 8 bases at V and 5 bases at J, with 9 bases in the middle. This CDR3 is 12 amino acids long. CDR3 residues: CASPRGTGELFF. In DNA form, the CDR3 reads TGTGCCAGCCCCCGGGGGACCGGGGAGCTGTTTTTT.

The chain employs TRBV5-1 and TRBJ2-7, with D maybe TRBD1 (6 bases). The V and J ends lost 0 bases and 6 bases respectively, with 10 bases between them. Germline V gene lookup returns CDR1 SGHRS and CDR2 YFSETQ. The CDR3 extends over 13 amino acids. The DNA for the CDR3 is TGCGCCAGCAGCTTGGGGGACAAGACCGAGCAGTACTTC. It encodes CASSLGDKTEQYF.